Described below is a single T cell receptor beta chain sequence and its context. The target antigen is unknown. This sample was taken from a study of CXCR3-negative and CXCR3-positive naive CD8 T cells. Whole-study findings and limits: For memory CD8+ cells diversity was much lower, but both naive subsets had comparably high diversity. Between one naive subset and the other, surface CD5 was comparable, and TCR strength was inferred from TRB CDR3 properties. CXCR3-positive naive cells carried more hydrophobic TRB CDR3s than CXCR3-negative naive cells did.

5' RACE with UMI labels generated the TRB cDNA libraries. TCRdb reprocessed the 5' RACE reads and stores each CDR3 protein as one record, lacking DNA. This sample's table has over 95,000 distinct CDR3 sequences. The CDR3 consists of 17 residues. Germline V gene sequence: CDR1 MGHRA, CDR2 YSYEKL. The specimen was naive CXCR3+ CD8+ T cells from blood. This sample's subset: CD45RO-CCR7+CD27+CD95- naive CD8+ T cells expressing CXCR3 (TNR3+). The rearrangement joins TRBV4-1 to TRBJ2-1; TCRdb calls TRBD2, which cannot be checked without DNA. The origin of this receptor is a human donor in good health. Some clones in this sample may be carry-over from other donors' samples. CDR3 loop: CASSQETSRGSYNEQFF.